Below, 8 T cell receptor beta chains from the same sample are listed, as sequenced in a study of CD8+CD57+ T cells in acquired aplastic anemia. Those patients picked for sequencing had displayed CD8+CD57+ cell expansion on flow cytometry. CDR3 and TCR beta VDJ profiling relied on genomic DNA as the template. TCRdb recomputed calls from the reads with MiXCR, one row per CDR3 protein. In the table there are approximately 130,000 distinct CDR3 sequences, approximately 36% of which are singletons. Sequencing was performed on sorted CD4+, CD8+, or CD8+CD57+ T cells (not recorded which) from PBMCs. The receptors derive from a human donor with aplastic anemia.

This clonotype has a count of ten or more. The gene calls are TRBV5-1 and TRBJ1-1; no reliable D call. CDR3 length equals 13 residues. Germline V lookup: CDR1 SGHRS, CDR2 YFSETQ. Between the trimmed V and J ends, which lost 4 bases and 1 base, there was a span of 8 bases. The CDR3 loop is CASSTDGNTEAFF. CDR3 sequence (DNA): TGCGCCAGCAGCACCGACGGGAACACTGAAGCTTTCTTT. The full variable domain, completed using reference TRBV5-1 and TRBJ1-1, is KAGVTQTPRYLIKTRGQQVTLSCSPISGHRSVSWYQQTPGQGLQFLFEYFSETQRNKGNFPGRFSGRQFSNSRSEMNVSTLELGDSALYLCASSTDGNTEAFFGQGTRLTVV.

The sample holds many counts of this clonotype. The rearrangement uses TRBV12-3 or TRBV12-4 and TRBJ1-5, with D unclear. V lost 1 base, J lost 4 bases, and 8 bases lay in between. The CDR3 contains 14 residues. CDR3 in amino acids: CASSLGTANQPQHF. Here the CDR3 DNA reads TGTGCCAGCAGTTTAGGCACAGCAAATCAGCCCCAGCATTTT.

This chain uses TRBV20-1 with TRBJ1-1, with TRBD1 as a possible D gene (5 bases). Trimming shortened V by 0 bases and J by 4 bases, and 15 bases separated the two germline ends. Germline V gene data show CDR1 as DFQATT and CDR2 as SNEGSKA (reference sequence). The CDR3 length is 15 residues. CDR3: CSARDHKGRSTEAFF. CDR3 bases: TGCAGTGCTAGAGATCATAAGGGGAGGAGCACTGAAGCTTTCTTT.

CDR3 loop: CASHRQGGAGAFF. CDR3 DNA: TGTGCCAGTCATCGTCAGGGAGGCGCTGGAGCCTTCTTT. This chain connects TRBV19 to TRBJ1-1, with D possibly being TRBD1 (5 bases). With 8 bases removed from V and 14 bases from J, the gap between germline ends came to 24 bases. From germline, CDR1 is LNHDA and CDR2 SQIVND (reference sequence). The CDR3 is 13 amino acids.

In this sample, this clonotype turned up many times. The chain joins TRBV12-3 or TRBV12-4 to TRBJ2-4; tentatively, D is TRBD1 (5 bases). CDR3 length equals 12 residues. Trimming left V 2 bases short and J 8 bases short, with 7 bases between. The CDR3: CASSLRGDIQYF. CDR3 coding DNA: TGTGCCAGCAGTTTAAGGGGTGACATTCAGTACTTC.

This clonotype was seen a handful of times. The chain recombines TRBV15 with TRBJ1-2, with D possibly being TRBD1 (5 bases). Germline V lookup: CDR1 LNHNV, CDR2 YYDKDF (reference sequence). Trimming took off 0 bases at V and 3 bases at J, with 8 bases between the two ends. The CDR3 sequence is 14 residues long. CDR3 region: CATSREQAHYGYTF. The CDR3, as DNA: TGTGCCACCAGCAGAGAACAGGCCCACTATGGCTACACCTTC.

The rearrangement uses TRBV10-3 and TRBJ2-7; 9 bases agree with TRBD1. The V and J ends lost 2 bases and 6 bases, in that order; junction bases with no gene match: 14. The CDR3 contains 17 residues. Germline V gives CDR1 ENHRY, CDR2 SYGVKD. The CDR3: CAISEGFLGQGIPEQYF. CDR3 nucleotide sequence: TGTGCCATCAGTGAGGGATTCCTAGGACAGGGGATTCCCGAGCAGTACTTC.

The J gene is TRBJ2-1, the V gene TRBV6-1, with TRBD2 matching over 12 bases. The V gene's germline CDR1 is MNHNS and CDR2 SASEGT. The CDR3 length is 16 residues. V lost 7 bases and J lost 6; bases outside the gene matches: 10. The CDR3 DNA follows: TGTGCCAGCACCAGGTCACTAGCGGGAGGTGGCAATGAGCAGTTCTTC. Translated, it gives CASTRSLAGGGNEQFF.